This entry lists 23 T cell receptor beta chains sequenced from one sample in a study of control samples from healthy donors and cancer patients. Clones were sequenced by immunoSEQ multiplex PCR, and TCRdb holds only the in-frame ones, with some missing. The profile shows some 210,000 clones, roughly nine tenths of them singletons. Sequencing was performed on blood. The receptors originated from a man younger than 45 in good health.

The gene calls are TRBV5-1 and TRBJ1-2, with a tentative D call TRBD1 (6 bases). Germline V gene data show CDR1 as SGHRS and CDR2 as YFSETQ. The V end was cut by 1 base, the J end by 3 bases, with 7 bases between. The CDR3 consists of 13 residues. CDR3 sequence: CASSLPGDYGYTF. CDR3 bases: TGCGCCAGCAGCTTGCCAGGGGACTATGGCTACACCTTC. The whole variable domain, filled in from reference TRBV5-1 and TRBJ1-2, reads KAGVTQTPRYLIKTRGQQVTLSCSPISGHRSVSWYQQTPGQGLQFLFEYFSETQRNKGNFPGRFSGRQFSNSRSEMNVSTLELGDSALYLCASSLPGDYGYTFGSGTRLTVV.

V is TRBV3-1 (or the pseudogene TRBV3-2) and J is TRBJ1-5; TRBD1 is a possible D gene (5 bases). Per the germline V gene, CDR1 is LGHDT and CDR2 is YNNKEL (reference sequence). CDR3 length equals 15 residues. Trimming cost V 1 base and J 4 bases, with 11 bases left between them. The CDR3 region is CASSQGQGMNQPQHF. DNA for the CDR3: TGTGCCAGCAGCCAAGGGCAGGGTATGAATCAGCCCCAGCATTTT.

This chain links TRBV3-1 (or the pseudogene TRBV3-2) with TRBJ2-7, with 14 nucleotides matching TRBD2. Trimming at V came to 6 bases and at J to 6 bases, leaving 7 bases not matched to a gene. There are 15 residues in the CDR3. Per germline, CDR1 LGHDT and CDR2 YNNKEL (reference sequence). The CDR3 DNA reads TGTGCCAGCAGTCAGGGGACTAGCGGGGGTCTCGAGCAGTACTTC. Amino acid sequence: CASSQGTSGGLEQYF.

The V call is TRBV7-3, the J call TRBJ2-1; 8 bases map to TRBD2. This CDR3 contains 15 residues. Germline CDR1 is SGHTA and CDR2 is FQGTGA. Trimming cost V 5 bases and J 4 bases; bases outside gene matches: 7. CDR3 DNA sequence: TGTGCCAGCAGCCCGGGGGAGCGGGGGTACAATGAGCAGTTCTTC. This sequence encodes CASSPGERGYNEQFF.

The V gene is TRBV6-5, the J gene TRBJ1-2, with D possibly TRBD1 on 5 matching bases. The CDR3 totals 14 residues. The ends were cut back, 5 bases at V and 0 bases at J, with 10 bases in the middle. Germline loops: CDR1 MNHEY, CDR2 SVGAGI. CDR3 protein: CASSPRASNYGYTF. In DNA form, the CDR3 reads TGTGCCAGCAGTCCCAGGGCCTCTAACTATGGCTACACCTTC.

The gene calls are TRBV6-4 and TRBJ1-6; 7 nucleotides align to TRBD1. Germline loops: CDR1 MRHNA, CDR2 SNTAGT. This CDR3 region has 13 residues. Trimming cost V 10 bases and J 6 bases; bases outside gene matches: 6. The CDR3 is CATSGTVNSPLHF. CDR3 sequence (DNA): TGTGCCACCTCCGGGACAGTTAATTCACCCCTCCACTTT.

V usage is TRBV29-1 and J usage is TRBJ1-1; D gene unclear. Germline CDR1 is SQVTM and CDR2 is ANQGSEA. V lost 1 base and J 12 bases, leaving 15 bases between the germline ends. This CDR3 contains 12 residues. The CDR3 bases are TGCAGCGTTGAAGTCGTGGACGGGCGTTCTTTCTTT. Translating gives CSVEVVDGRSFF.

A single count supports this clone. The CDR3 here is CASSWAGGAPNSPLHF. The CDR3 bases are TGTGCCAGCAGTTGGGCAGGGGGCGCCCCTAATTCACCCCTCCACTTT. This sequence joins TRBV27 and TRBJ1-6, with 8 positions matching TRBD1. The CDR3 runs to 16 residues. CDR1 and CDR2 (germline): MNHEY, SMNVEV (reference sequence). J lost 6 bases, V lost 4 bases, and 8 bases had no gene match.

This clone was picked up a small number of times. The chain links TRBV27 to TRBJ1-6; D unclear. The V gene's germline CDR1 is MNHEY and CDR2 SMNVEV (reference sequence). The CDR3 runs 15 residues. The ends were cut back, 3 bases at V and 2 bases at J, with 8 bases in the middle. CDR3 loop: CASSLMDPYNSPLHF. For the CDR3, the DNA is TGTGCCAGCAGTTTGATGGACCCCTATAATTCACCCCTCCACTTT.

The chain employs TRBV6-1 and TRBJ1-2; maybe TRBD1 (5 bases). From germline, CDR1 is MNHNS and CDR2 SASEGT. The CDR3 runs to 15 residues. Trimming took off 2 bases at V and 6 bases at J, with 16 bases between the two ends. This chain's CDR3 is CASSEFSAGPNGYTF. The CDR3 DNA reads TGTGCCAGCAGTGAATTCTCTGCAGGGCCTAATGGCTACACCTTC.

V is TRBV7-9 and J is TRBJ1-6; 9 bases match TRBD1. Germline assignment: CDR1 SEHNR and CDR2 FQNEAQ (reference sequence). The CDR3 loop spans 15 amino acids. The V gene end was trimmed by 1 base and the J gene end by 7 bases; junction bases not matched to a gene: 2. This CDR3 is CASSLGTGVNSPLHF. The CDR3 DNA sequence: TGTGCCAGCAGCTTAGGGACAGGGGTCAATTCACCCCTCCACTTT.

The chain links TRBV27 to TRBJ2-7; D is possibly TRBD1 (5 bases). CDR1 is MNHEY, CDR2 SMNVEV, per germline (reference sequence). The CDR3 length is 13 residues. The V and J ends lost 5 bases and 0 bases respectively, with 8 bases between them. The CDR3: CASSGRASYEQYF. CDR3 coding DNA: TGTGCCAGCAGTGGCAGGGCCTCCTACGAGCAGTACTTC.

This chain links TRBV3-1 (or the pseudogene TRBV3-2) with TRBJ1-5; D may be TRBD1 (5 bases). The germline V and J ends were trimmed by 2 bases and 7 bases, with 9 bases remaining between them. The CDR3 loop spans 13 amino acids. The germline CDR1 and CDR2 sequences are LGHDT and YNNKEL (reference sequence). The CDR3 nucleotides read TGTGCCAGCAGCCAACGGTGGGACCAGCCCCAGCATTTT. It encodes CASSQRWDQPQHF.

The V call is TRBV14, the J call TRBJ1-6; D not certain. V lost 4 bases and J lost 2, with 9 bases in between. The CDR3 contains 15 residues. CDR1 and CDR2 from the germline V gene are SGHDN and FVKESK. This CDR3 is CASSLPSPYNSPLHF. CDR3 nucleotide sequence: TGTGCCAGCAGCCTACCGAGCCCCTATAATTCACCCCTCCACTTT.

The J gene is TRBJ1-1, the V gene TRBV5-6; D unresolved. V was clipped by 2 bases and J by 0 bases, with 11 bases between them. CDR3 size: 15 residues. Germline CDR1 and CDR2: SGHDT and YYEEEE. CDR3 amino acids: CASSLGPAMNTEAFF. The CDR3 bases are TGTGCCAGCAGCTTAGGACCGGCGATGAACACTGAAGCTTTCTTT.

The gene calls are TRBV19 and TRBJ1-1; 9 bases align to TRBD1. The V and J ends lost 6 bases and 0 bases, in that order; junction bases with no gene match: 8. Germline V gives CDR1 LNHDA, CDR2 SQIVND (reference sequence). The length of the CDR3 is 16 residues. CDR3 sequence: CASSRPGTGLNTEAFF. The CDR3, as DNA: TGTGCCAGTAGCCGTCCCGGGACAGGGTTGAACACTGAAGCTTTCTTT.

The chain employs TRBV7-9 and TRBJ1-2; tentative D call: TRBD1 (5 bases). V lost 5 bases and J 0 bases, leaving 13 bases between the germline ends. Germline V lookup: CDR1 SEHNR, CDR2 FQNEAQ (reference sequence). This CDR3 region has 15 residues. The CDR3 DNA follows: TGTGCCAGCAGCCCGTCAGGGTATACTAACTATGGCTACACCTTC. Its protein product is CASSPSGYTNYGYTF.

This chain connects TRBV24-1 to TRBJ2-1; D remains unclear. The CDR3 contains 14 residues. Germline CDR1 and CDR2: KGHDR and SFDVKD. V lost 0 bases, J lost 8 bases, and 10 bases lay in between. CDR3 sequence reads: CATSDLGVLDEQFF. For the CDR3, the DNA is TGTGCCACCAGTGATTTGGGGGTGTTGGATGAGCAGTTCTTC.

The rearrangement uses TRBV5-4 and TRBJ1-6; TRBD1 matches at 8 bases. V dropped 3 bases and J dropped 7; count of bases not matched to a gene: 12. Germline-derived CDR1 and CDR2 are SGHNT and YYREEE (reference sequence). The CDR3 loop spans 17 amino acids. The CDR3 sequence: CASSSKQGVRANSPLHF. CDR3 bases: TGTGCCAGCAGCTCAAAACAGGGGGTCCGGGCAAATTCACCCCTCCACTTT.

The chain combines TRBV10-1 with TRBJ2-2; D is possibly TRBD1 (5 bases). The CDR3 runs to 15 residues. Germline CDR1 reads WNHNN; CDR2 reads SYGVQD (reference sequence). Trimming took off 3 bases at V and 0 bases at J, with 8 bases between the two ends. The CDR3 bases are TGCGCCAGCAGTGAAGGGGCAGCGAACACCGGGGAGCTGTTTTTT. Amino acid sequence: CASSEGAANTGELFF.

The chain links TRBV4-1 to TRBJ1-5; D unresolved. Germline loops: CDR1 MGHRA, CDR2 YSYEKL. Trimming removed 4 bases at V and 0 bases at J, with 16 bases between. This CDR3 region has 17 residues. The CDR3 region is CASSPRWGWDSNQPQHF. For the CDR3, the DNA is TGCGCCAGCAGCCCCAGATGGGGTTGGGATAGCAATCAGCCCCAGCATTTT.

The V and J genes are TRBV3-1 (or the pseudogene TRBV3-2) and TRBJ1-2; 10 bases fit TRBD1. Germline V gene lookup returns CDR1 LGHDT and CDR2 YNNKEL (reference sequence). V lost 3 bases, J lost 6 bases, and 4 bases stayed unmatched. This CDR3 comprises 14 residues. The CDR3 sequence is CASSQDRGRNGYTF. The CDR3 region has the DNA TGTGCCAGCAGCCAGGACAGGGGGAGAAATGGCTACACCTTC.

This chain joins TRBV6-5 and TRBJ2-1; 9 bases are a match to TRBD2. The germline gives CDR1 MNHEY, CDR2 SVGAGI. V was pared by 2 bases and J by 2 bases, with 4 bases of the junction left unmatched. This CDR3 has 16 amino acids. CDR3 region: CASSYGAGGPYNEQFF. Here the CDR3 DNA reads TGTGCCAGCAGTTACGGTGCGGGGGGGCCCTACAATGAGCAGTTCTTC.